The 22 T cell receptor beta chains in this list originate from one sample, sequenced in a study of Ad26.COV2.S vaccination and SARS-CoV-2 variants. Noted treatment: 19 received Ad26.COV2.S at low or high dose, single or two shots; about 5 received placebo; per-sample allocation not given. Samples analyzed were those drawn on day 63 after the first vaccine or placebo injection. Here immunoSEQ multiplex PCR was the method, and the copy in TCRdb shows in-frame clones only, minus some. The sample shows approximately 250,000 clones, approximately 90% of them seen only once. Sequenced here: peripheral blood, sampled in a trial of Ad26.COV2.S vaccine versus placebo. All receptors derive from a person aged 18-65 years who received the Ad26.COV2.S COVID-19 vaccine or a placebo.

This clone was detected only once. The rearrangement uses TRBV4-2 and TRBJ1-4; 8 bases are shared with TRBD1. Germline V gene lookup returns CDR1 LGHNA and CDR2 YNFKEQ. Losses at the gene ends were 2 bases for V and 2 bases for J; bases not matched to a gene: 10. This CDR3 is built from 18 residues. The DNA of the CDR3 is TGTGCCAGCAGCCAAAGGGGGAGGACAGGGAAGACTAATGAAAAACTGTTTTTT. Its protein product is CASSQRGRTGKTNEKLFF.

The chain is built from TRBV11-3 and TRBJ2-3; 11 positions agree with TRBD2. CDR1 and CDR2 (germline): SGHNT, YENEEA. This CDR3 is built from 17 residues. Trimming at V came to 1 base and at J to 2 bases, leaving 5 bases not matched to a gene. The CDR3 spells CASSLGISGRATDTQYF. In DNA form, the CDR3 reads TGTGCCAGCAGCTTAGGAATTAGCGGGAGGGCCACAGATACGCAGTATTTT.

This clone was detected only once. The V and J genes are TRBV30 and TRBJ2-1; TRBD2 agrees at 12 bases. Per the germline V gene, CDR1 is GTSNPN and CDR2 is SVGIG (reference sequence). V was clipped by 4 bases and J by 4 bases; unmatched bases: 5. This CDR3 spans 15 amino acids. CDR3 amino acids: CAWKLAGGPYNEQFF. The CDR3 DNA follows: TGTGCCTGGAAACTAGCGGGGGGCCCTTACAATGAGCAGTTCTTC.

CDR3 nucleotide sequence: TGTGCCAGCAGTTACTCTGGTAATAGACTATACACTGAAGCTTTCTTT. Residues: CASSYSGNRLYTEAFF. The chain combines TRBV6-2 or TRBV6-3 with TRBJ1-1; D gene uncertain. V was pared by 0 bases and J by 3 bases, with 14 bases between. Germline V gene data show CDR1 as MNHEY and CDR2 as SVGEGT. The length of the CDR3 is 16 residues.

The chain recombines TRBV2 with TRBJ1-5; a possible D gene is TRBD1 (5 bases). V was clipped by 6 bases and J by 1 base, with 13 bases between them. This CDR3 spans 15 amino acids. Per the germline V gene, CDR1 is SNHLY and CDR2 is FYNNEI. In nucleotides, the CDR3 is TGTGCCAGCAGAGCGGACATACCGAGCAATCAGCCCCAGCATTTT. Amino acids: CASRADIPSNQPQHF.

This clone was recorded once. V and J are TRBV11-2 and TRBJ2-1; the match to TRBD1 covers 8 bases. The CDR3 spans 13 residues. Germline trimming cut 4 bases from V and 7 bases from J; bases unmatched to any gene: 3. CDR1 is SGHAT and CDR2 is FQNNGV in the germline V gene. CDR3 amino acids: CASSYRQGNEQFF. CDR3 bases: TGTGCCAGCAGCTACAGACAGGGGAATGAGCAGTTCTTC.

The chain joins TRBV9 to TRBJ2-7; D perhaps matches TRBD2 (6 bases). In germline, CDR1 is SGDLS, CDR2 YYNGEE. Trimming removed 6 bases from V and 5 bases from J, with 18 bases in between. The CDR3 totals 14 residues. The CDR3 region is CASTPGAGSNEQYF. The CDR3 bases are TGTGCCAGCACCCCCGGGGCGGGATCGAACGAGCAGTACTTC.

The rearrangement links TRBV11-2 to TRBJ1-5; possibly TRBD1 for D (5 bases). Deletions cut 1 base from V and 4 bases from J, with 11 bases between. Germline V gene data show CDR1 as SGHAT and CDR2 as FQNNGV. The CDR3 consists of 15 residues. In DNA form, the CDR3 reads TGTGCCAGCAGCTTAGTAGGCCAGGGAAATCAGCCCCAGCATTTT. Translation gives CASSLVGQGNQPQHF.

This clone was seen only a few times. This sequence joins TRBV6-6 and TRBJ1-6; D unclear. Germline V gene lookup returns CDR1 MNHNY and CDR2 SVGAGI (reference sequence). This CDR3 spans 12 amino acids. Trimming removed 2 bases from V and 10 bases from J, with 6 bases in between. CDR3 sequence (DNA): TGTGCCAGCAGTTACGTCGGATCACCCCTCCACTTT. Translated: CASSYVGSPLHF.

The chain combines TRBV19 with TRBJ2-1, with TRBD2 matching over 8 bases. The CDR3 runs to 15 residues. Per the germline V gene, CDR1 is LNHDA and CDR2 is SQIVND (reference sequence). Trimming at V came to 3 bases and at J to 6 bases, leaving 7 bases not matched to a gene. For the CDR3, the DNA is TGTGCCAGTAGTATTTTTGCGGGGGGCATCAATGAGCAGTTCTTC. This codes for CASSIFAGGINEQFF.

V gene TRBV18 combines with J gene TRBJ2-1; D may be TRBD1 (5 bases). V was pared by 0 bases and J by 5 bases, with 8 bases between. The germline gives CDR1 KGHSH, CDR2 LQKENI. The CDR3 loop spans 14 amino acids. CDR3 nucleotide sequence: TGTGCCAGCTCACCACCGACAGCCAACAATGAGCAGTTCTTC. Residues: CASSPPTANNEQFF.

The V and J genes are TRBV13 and TRBJ2-5; the match to TRBD1 covers 7 bases. CDR3 length equals 14 residues. The germline gives CDR1 PRHDT, CDR2 FYEKMQ (reference sequence). Trimming cost V 4 bases and J 5 bases; bases outside gene matches: 7. In DNA form, the CDR3 reads TGTGCCAGCAGCTCTACAGGGGTAAGGGAGACCCAGTACTTC. Protein product: CASSSTGVRETQYF.

The chain uses TRBV6-6 and TRBJ1-5; D is uncertain. Germline-derived CDR1 and CDR2 are MNHNY and SVGAGI (reference sequence). Trimming stripped 2 bases from V and 11 bases from J, with 16 bases between. The CDR3 totals 14 residues. The CDR3 region has the DNA TGTGCCAGCAGTTACGAGGGAAACGGAAGGGCCCAGCATTTT. This encodes CASSYEGNGRAQHF.

The chain has TRBV4-2 and TRBJ2-7; D is undetermined. The V gene's germline CDR1 is LGHNA and CDR2 YNFKEQ. The CDR3 length is 10 residues. Trimming shortened V by 10 bases and J by 4 bases, and 8 bases separated the two germline ends. This CDR3 is CATHSYEQYF. The CDR3 DNA is TGTGCCACCCACTCGTACGAGCAGTACTTC.

The chain has TRBV3-1 (or the pseudogene TRBV3-2) and TRBJ1-2, with TRBD1 matching 11 bases. The germline CDR1 and CDR2 sequences are LGHDT and YNNKEL (reference sequence). CDR3 length: 14 amino acids. The ends lost 4 bases at V and 7 bases at J; junction bases unmatched: 5. The CDR3 loop is CASSPGQGASGYTF. The CDR3 DNA follows: TGTGCCAGCAGCCCAGGACAGGGGGCTAGTGGCTACACCTTC.

This chain links TRBV2 with TRBJ2-7; 10 nucleotides match TRBD1. V was clipped by 6 bases and J by 4 bases; unmatched bases: 6. Per the germline V gene, CDR1 is SNHLY and CDR2 is FYNNEI. The CDR3 spans 14 residues. DNA for the CDR3: TGTGCCAGCAGCGGCCGGGACAGGGGATACGAGCAGTACTTC. Translation gives CASSGRDRGYEQYF.

The chain uses TRBV20-1 and TRBJ2-1; D is possibly TRBD2 (5 bases). The V end lost 3 bases, the J end lost 3 bases, and 15 bases lay between the germline ends. CDR1 DFQATT and CDR2 SNEGSKA come from the germline V gene (reference sequence). This CDR3 region has 15 residues. CDR3 bases: TGCAGTGCTAGTGAAGGAGGACGAGGCTACAATGAGCAGTTCTTC. Encoded protein: CSASEGGRGYNEQFF.

This clone appeared a few times. V usage is TRBV5-1 and J usage is TRBJ2-5; unclear D gene. Germline CDR1 reads SGHRS; CDR2 reads YFSETQ. The germline V and J ends were trimmed by 2 bases and 0 bases, with 2 bases remaining between them. The CDR3 is 12 residues long. The CDR3 sequence is CASSFDQETQYF. In DNA, the CDR3 is TGCGCCAGCAGCTTCGACCAAGAGACCCAGTACTTC.

The chain is built from TRBV27 and TRBJ2-7; 9 bases fit TRBD1. The CDR3 has 17 residues. The germline V gene encodes CDR1 MNHEY and CDR2 SMNVEV (reference sequence). Germline trimming cut 6 bases from V and 1 base from J; bases unmatched to any gene: 13. The CDR3 DNA is TGTGCCAGCAGCCCGCGCTCCGGGACAGGGTGGTCCTACGAGCAGTACGTC. Translating it yields CASSPRSGTGWSYEQYV.

This chain uses TRBV9 with TRBJ1-4; weak D call: TRBD1 (6 bases). Germline values: CDR1 SGDLS, CDR2 YYNGEE. The CDR3 extends over 15 amino acids. The ends were cut back, 3 bases at V and 0 bases at J, with 9 bases in the middle. Here the CDR3 reads CASSGGRATNEKLFF. Here the CDR3 DNA reads TGTGCCAGCAGCGGGGGGCGTGCAACTAATGAAAAACTGTTTTTT.

This chain uses TRBV27 with TRBJ2-1; D is perhaps TRBD1 (5 bases). Germline V gives CDR1 MNHEY, CDR2 SMNVEV (reference sequence). Trimming took 6 bases from V and 6 from J, leaving 12 bases between them. The CDR3 contains 13 residues. The CDR3 nucleotides read TGTGCCAGCAGACACGACAGAGGCAATGAGCAGTTCTTC. It specifies CASRHDRGNEQFF.

This clone has just a few counts. V usage is TRBV5-4 and J usage is TRBJ2-1; D gene ambiguous. The CDR3 runs to 15 residues. Looked up from germline, CDR1 is SGHNT and CDR2 is YYREEE (reference sequence). Trimming left V 4 bases short and J 7 bases short, with 18 bases between. The CDR3 region is CASSPDLARGNEQFF. Here the CDR3 DNA reads TGTGCCAGCAGCCCCGACCTGGCTCGAGGAAATGAGCAGTTCTTC.